This section outlines one T cell receptor (beta chain) sequence together with its context. Sequenced by immunoSEQ multiplex PCR; TCRdb stores in-frame clones only, minus some. The sample includes roughly 82,000 clones, around 80% of them seen just once. These data are taken from a study of blood T cell repertoires in COVID-19. Trimming left V 5 bases short and J 3 bases short, with 8 bases between. The germline CDR1 and CDR2 sequences are LGHNA and YSLEER. This CDR3 is built from 13 residues. This sequence originates from a man in his sixties with acute or convalescent COVID-19. The V gene is TRBV4-3, the J gene TRBJ2-1; D might be TRBD2 (5 bases). The sequenced sample consisted of peripheral blood. For the CDR3, the DNA is TGCGCCAGCAGCGCCCGGGACTACAATGAGCAGTTCTTC. This sequence encodes CASSARDYNEQFF.